This T cell receptor beta chain was observed in a study of blood T cell repertoires in COVID-19. For the study at large: PBMCs, B-cell-depleted T cells, or T cells provided the cDNA or gDNA that made up the material.

The age range of participants was about 18 to 100 years, with residence in approximately 25 US areas. Cohorts were based on clinical histories the participants reported. Either two negative PCRs, clearance, or symptom resolution qualified Cohort 3 donors as recovered. Measured with immunoSEQ multiplex PCR; TCRdb has only the in-frame clones, and not every one. This table has 200,000 to 250,000 clones, about 89% appearing once. V lost 3 bases to trimming and J lost 2 bases, with 16 bases between them. This CDR3 region has 16 residues. CDR1 is SGHNT, CDR2 YENEEA, per germline. Sequencing was carried out using PBMCs or T cells enriched from blood (not recorded which). J is TRBJ2-5 and V is TRBV11-3; D may be TRBD1 (5 bases). The TCR sequence derives from a woman aged 18-29 years who had recovered from COVID-19. The CDR3 region has the DNA TGTGCCAGCAGCTTGCTTAGGGCGGACAATCAAGAGACCCAGTACTTC. Translation: CASSLLRADNQETQYF. Full variable domain (remainder filled in from reference TRBV11-3 and TRBJ2-5): EAGVVQSPRYKIIEKKQPVAFWCNPISGHNTLYWYLQNLGQGPELLIRYENEEAVDDSQLPKDRFSAERLKGVDSTLKIQPAELGDSAVYLCASSLLRADNQETQYFGPGTRLLVL.